The rows below give T cell receptor delta chains drawn from one sample of a study of Vγ9Vδ2 T cells in congenital toxoplasmosis. TCRdb re-called the reads using CATT. This sample has roughly 980 delta-chain clones, with just under 20% found just once. Source material: gamma-delta T cells from blood. The receptor set was obtained from a child under 10 years old born to a mother with Toxoplasma gondii infection during pregnancy, either congenitally infected or uninfected (not recorded which). Both conserved end residues are part of each CDR3. A D gene is named only where the DNA matches it firmly. Some rows mark clone size as missing; the rest say once, few, many or name a class of expanded clone.

TRDJ3 16 TRDV2 NA NA TGTGCCTGTGATGTACTGGGCTCCTGGGACACCCGAAAGATGTTTTTC CACDVLGSWDTRKMFF
TRDJ1 16 TRDV2 large TRDD3 TGTGCCTGTGACACGCTTACTGGGGTTTACACCGATAAACTCATCTTT CACDTLTGVYTDKLIF
TRDJ1 23 TRDV1 large TRDD3 TGTGCTCTTGGGGAACCCTTTTATACGGGCCTGGGGGTCATTTTCCTGTACACCGATAAACTCATCTTT CALGEPFYTGLGVIFLYTDKLIF
TRDJ1 13 TRDV3 large NA TGTGCCTATCGGGATCATGACACCGATAAACTCATCTTT CAYRDHDTDKLIF
TRDJ1 21 TRDV1 large TRDD3 TGTGCTCTTGGGGAACTAGATGTGTCCTGGGGGATCGGGCTGGACACCGATAAACTCATCTTT CALGELDVSWGIGLDTDKLIF
TRDJ2 15 TRDV2 large TRDD3 TGTGCCTGTGACAACCTACTGGGGGATACAGCACAACTCTTCTTT CACDNLLGDTAQLFF
TRDJ1 19 TRDV1 large TRDD3 TGTGCTCTTGGGGAATGTGCTCCTATCTCTGGGGATAACACCGATAAACTCATCTTT CALGECAPISGDNTDKLIF
TRDJ1 17 TRDV2 large TRDD3 TGTGCCTGTGACACCGTACTGGGGATTGGACACACCGATAAACTCATCTTT CACDTVLGIGHTDKLIF
TRDJ3 18 TRDV2 large TRDD3 TGTGCCTGTGACATACTGGGGGATAGCTCCTGGGACACCCGACAGATGTTTTTC CACDILGDSSWDTRQMFF
TRDJ3 19 TRDV2 medium-sized TRDD3 TGTGCCTGTGACTGTACTGGGGGCCTTAGCTCCTGGGACACCCGACAGATGTTTTTC CACDCTGGLSSWDTRQMFF
TRDJ1 20 TRDV3 large NA TGTGCCTTTAGCTCCACTTACCTTCCCGACTGGCAAAGGGGAACCGATAAACTCATCTTT CAFSSTYLPDWQRGTDKLIF
TRDJ3 19 TRDV2 large TRDD3 TGTGCCTGTGACACCCTACTGGGGGACAGCTCCTGGGACACCCGACAGATGTTTTTC CACDTLLGDSSWDTRQMFF
TRDJ1 17 TRAV29/DV5 large TRDD3 TGTGCAGCAAGCGTTCTACGTCCGGGGGATACGGGGGATAAACTCATCTTT CAASVLRPGDTGDKLIF
TRDJ1 15 TRDV2 large TRDD3 TGTGCCTGTGACCCGTTACTGGGGGATACCGATAAACTCATCTTT CACDPLLGDTDKLIF
TRDJ1 20 TRDV2 medium-sized NA TGTGCCTGTGACACCCTCTTATCTACGGCTTCGAGTGGTCACACCGATAAACTCATCTTT CACDTLLSTASSGHTDKLIF
TRDJ1 15 TRDV2 large TRDD3 TGTGCCTGTGACTTACTGGGGACCCACACCGATAAACTCATCTTT CACDLLGTHTDKLIF
TRDJ1 15 TRDV2 large TRDD3 TGTGCCTGTGACACCGTGGGGGATACGAGCGATAAACTCATCTTT CACDTVGDTSDKLIF
TRDJ1 17 TRDV2 large NA TGTGCCTGTGACACCGTTGGGGATCGGATGCGACCGATAGAACTCATCTTT CACDTVGDRMRPIELIF
TRDJ1 24 TRDV1 large NA TGTGCTCTTGGGGAAACGGTGTCCGCCTTCCTGATACTGGGGATACCCCTTTACACCGATAAACTCATCTTT CALGETVSAFLILGIPLYTDKLIF
TRDJ1 15 TRDV2 large TRDD3 TGTGCCTGTGACTTACTGGGGATACCAGCCGATAAACTCATCTTT CACDLLGIPADKLIF
TRDJ3 20 TRDV2 large TRDD3 TGTGCCTGTGACACCCCGGGTACTGGGGGAAATGCCTGGGACACCCGACAGATGTTTTTC CACDTPGTGGNAWDTRQMFF
TRDJ3 19 TRDV2 large TRDD3 TGTGCCTGTGACAAAGTACTGGGGGATAGCTCCTGGGACACCCGACAGATGTTTTTC CACDKVLGDSSWDTRQMFF
TRDJ1 14 TRDV2 large NA TGTGCCTGTGACACCTGGGGGCACACCGATAAACTCATCTTT CACDTWGHTDKLIF
TRDJ1 17 TRDV2 large NA TGTGCCTGTGACACCGTTCAAGGTTTGGGGGACACCGATAAACTCATCTTT CACDTVQGLGDTDKLIF
TRDJ1 23 TRDV2 medium-sized TRDD3 TGTGCCTGTGACGCTCGTGATTCCTCCCCCCGAGGTACTGGGGGATCGTACACCGATAAACTCATCTTT CACDARDSSPRGTGGSYTDKLIF
TRDJ1 22 TRDV1 large TRDD3 TGTGCTCTTGGGGCCGCGCTTCCTACGTCTTTGTACTGGGGGATATACGAGGGTAAACTCATCTTT CALGAALPTSLYWGIYEGKLIF
TRDJ1 17 TRDV1 few NA TGTGCTCTTGGGGACCCATCTTCCCCCCTCAGTGGACCTGGGCTCATCTTT CALGDPSSPLSGPGLIF
TRDJ1 13 TRDV2 large TRDD3 TGTGCCTGTGACTCCTGGGGGACCGATAAACTCATCTTT CACDSWGTDKLIF
TRDJ1 14 TRDV2 medium-sized NA TGTGCCTGTGACACCGTGGGGATTACCGATAAACTCATCTTT CACDTVGITDKLIF
TRDJ1 18 TRDV2 medium-sized TRDD3 TGTGCCTGTGACACCGCTCCCGCCGGGGGATACCCTAGGGATAAACTCATCTTT CACDTAPAGGYPRDKLIF
TRDJ1 17 TRDV2 medium-sized TRDD3 TGTGCCTGTGACACCCTACTGGGGGATACGGGCACCGATAAACTCATCTTT CACDTLLGDTGTDKLIF
TRDJ1 16 TRDV2 large TRDD3 TGTGCCTGTGACAGACTGGGGACCGCATACACCGATAAACTCATCTTT CACDRLGTAYTDKLIF
TRDJ1 14 TRDV2 large NA TGTGCCTGTGACTTCTTGCACTACACCGATAAACTCATCTTT CACDFLHYTDKLIF
TRDJ1 14 TRDV2 medium-sized NA TGTGCCTGTGACACCGTGGGGAGCACCGATAAACTCATCTTT CACDTVGSTDKLIF
TRDJ1 18 TRDV2 large TRDD3 TGTGCCTGTGACCCTGTACTGGGGGATACGCTGTACACCGATAAACTCATCTTT CACDPVLGDTLYTDKLIF
TRDJ3 21 TRDV2 large TRDD3 TGTGCCTGTGCGTGTGTCGACTGTACTGGGGGAAACTCCTGGGACACCCGACAGATGTTTTTC CACACVDCTGGNSWDTRQMFF
TRDJ1 19 TRDV1 large NA TGTGCTCTTGGGGAACCTGTCTTCCTCCATGTACTGGGCCCCGATAAACTCATCTTT CALGEPVFLHVLGPDKLIF
TRDJ1 23 TRDV2 medium-sized NA TGTGCCTGTGACACCCTTCCTCCACCGATACTGGGGAACTCACCTAGGCGGTCCGATAAACTCATCTTT CACDTLPPPILGNSPRRSDKLIF
TRDJ1 17 TRDV2 large TRDD3 TGTGCCTGTGACACCGTGTCCAGGGGGGATACGCGTGGGAAACTCATCTTT CACDTVSRGDTRGKLIF
TRDJ1 19 TRDV1 NA NA TGTGCTCTTGGGCCTCGACTCCTAGAACTACCGACTATACCCCGGGCGATCATCTTT CALGPRLLELPTIPRAIIF